The clone carrying this TCR beta chain was seen a handful of times. What it binds is not known. This record comes from a study of radiation and T cells in renal cell carcinoma. The time point: blood 4 weeks post-SBRT, at nephrectomy. Documented treatment: 15 Gy SBRT to primary tumor, nephrectomy 4 weeks later. Radiation-treated patients gave blood at baseline, week 2 and week 4. Clear cell pathology was present in this patient's renal cell carcinoma. Clones were read by immunoSEQ multiplex PCR, and TCRdb kept only the in-frame ones, dropping some. The sample consists of approximately 170,000 clones, around 90% of them appearing once. Study-level points and caveats: From baseline, blood top tumor clonotypes peaked at 2 weeks post-radiation. No pretreatment tumor biopsies were available for baseline clonotypes.

The sample here was blood, taken from a patient whose treatment included radiotherapy and nephrectomy. This TCR was sampled from a woman aged 50 to 65 with renal cell carcinoma.

CDR3 sequence reads: CASSYSGEAFF. As DNA, the CDR3 is TGTGCCAGCAGTTACTCAGGTGAAGCTTTCTTT. The chain combines TRBV6-6 with TRBJ1-1, with D unclear. The CDR3 length is 11 residues. V was shortened by 0 bases and J by 7 bases, with 3 bases between the two germline ends. Germline V gene lookup returns CDR1 MNHNY and CDR2 SVGAGI (reference sequence).